The following is a T cell receptor delta chain sequence with its context. The translation of this DNA and the TCRdb protein of a much larger clone differ at residue 17, probably owing to a read error; the protein shown here is translated from the DNA. The data are from a study of γδ T cells in repeated Plasmodium falciparum infection. Across the study: Each infection was followed by sampling at 21 days, plus baseline and some pre-infection draws.

Vgamma9/Vdelta2+ and Vdelta2-negative gammadelta T cells were flow-sorted from PBMC for bulk sequencing. TCRdb re-called the multiplex PCR reads through CATT. The sample contains 93,000 or so delta-chain clones, 0.9% to 1% of which appear only once. J gave up 7 bases and V 1 base, and 30 bases lay outside the gene matches. There are 22 residues in the CDR3. Germline V CDR1 and CDR2: TSWWSYY, QGS. Sequenced input: gamma-delta T cells from blood. The genes are TRDV1 and TRDJ1; the match to TRDD3 covers 7 bases. No J segment appears in TCRdb, so it was assigned here by matching the sequence to germline. This clonotype was sampled from a pool of human donors (malaria-infected and uninfected, not separated). CDR3: CALGERRTFKINYGGIDGKLIF. CDR3 sequence (DNA): TGTGCTCTTGGGGAACGTCGGACTTTTAAAATAAACTACGGGGGGATTGATGGTAAACTCATCTTT.